A selection of T cell receptor beta chains follows, all from one sample in a study of cytomegalovirus exposure and HLA in healthy donors. Repertoires were generated with immunoSEQ multiplex PCR, while TCRdb's copy carries only in-frame clones and drops some. The table shows roughly 130,000 clones, with roughly 84% occurring only once. Material for sequencing was PBMCs. Receptor source: a man in his forties or fifties in good health and CMV-seronegative. Both conserved end residues are trimmed from each CDR3.

V: TRBV2
J: TRBJ2-5
CDR3: ASSVGVAFKTQY

V: TRBV7-2
J: TRBJ2-5
CDR3: ASSLWRETQY

V: TRBV2
J: TRBJ2-7
CDR3: ASRRSLDRADYEQY

V: TRBV4-1
J: TRBJ2-2
CDR3: ASSQFPPGQLLGELF

V: TRBV6-5
J: TRBJ2-3
CDR3: ASSPRGASTDTQY

V: TRBV4-2
J: TRBJ1-5
CDR3: ASSQGAGDQPQH

V: TRBV18
J: TRBJ2-6
CDR3: ASSELGAAGANVLT

V: TRBV5-1
J: TRBJ2-2
CDR3: ASTTDRGRTGELF

V: TRBV7-2
J: TRBJ1-2
CDR3: ASSVYSNYGYT

V: TRBV7-6
J: TRBJ1-5
CDR3: ASSAGQGDQPQH

V: TRBV5-6
J: TRBJ2-1
CDR3: ASGFGTGLANEQF

V: TRBV19
J: TRBJ2-7
CDR3: ASSFGTGQAEY

V: TRBV7-3
J: TRBJ2-1
CDR3: ASSGPGSGGYNEQF

V: TRBV21-1
J: TRBJ1-4
CDR3: ASSKGQGLATNEKLF

V: TRBV2
J: TRBJ2-7
CDR3: ASNNPGGPYEQY

V: TRBV5-1
J: TRBJ1-2
CDR3: ASSIQEGQGSGDT

V: TRBV6-1
J: TRBJ2-3
CDR3: ASKDRVGTDTQY

V: TRBV5-1
J: TRBJ2-5
CDR3: ASSPETSGGETQY

V: TRBV29-1
J: TRBJ1-1
CDR3: SVTVQSNTEAF

V: TRBV5-1
J: TRBJ1-2
CDR3: ASSLAQGGYGYT

V: TRBV2
J: TRBJ1-5
CDR3: APRGGSSNQPQH

V: TRBV7-9
J: TRBJ1-2
CDR3: ASSLGLRGKNYGYT

V: TRBV6-5
J: TRBJ2-7
CDR3: ASSYSSPGYEQY

V: TRBV2
J: TRBJ1-4
CDR3: ASSVNRFNEKLF

V: TRBV19
J: TRBJ2-7
CDR3: ASSWVGGSPYEQY

V: TRBV10-1
J: TRBJ1-2
CDR3: ASSEGQGWGDT

V: TRBV4-3
J: TRBJ1-5
CDR3: ASSQDPQAPDSNQPQH

V: TRBV19
J: TRBJ1-2
CDR3: ASSIWGDNYGYT

V: TRBV9
J: TRBJ2-7
CDR3: ASSSGLLRGYEQY

V: TRBV4-2
J: TRBJ1-1
CDR3: ASSPDGYRGTEAF

V: TRBV2
J: -
CDR3: ASMETVTYEQY

V: TRBV4-2
J: TRBJ2-3
CDR3: ASSPQAEATDTQY

V: TRBV5-4
J: TRBJ1-2
CDR3: ASSSPDRDRCYT

V: TRBV5-1
J: TRBJ2-3
CDR3: ASSAGLRTDTQY

V: TRBV9
J: TRBJ1-2
CDR3: ASSMGQGELYGYT

V: TRBV5-6
J: TRBJ1-5
CDR3: ASSLGSGRSQPQH

V: TRBV10-3
J: TRBJ2-1
CDR3: AISPYGQETYNEQF

V: TRBV7-2
J: TRBJ1-4
CDR3: ASSLVPNLSGEKLF